The entry below describes one T cell receptor beta chain. Profiling relied on immunoSEQ multiplex PCR, and the TCRdb table lists in-frame clones only, not all of them. This sample carries approximately 11,000 clones, about four fifths of them seen once, and the ten largest clones take around 13%. These data come from a study of early stage breast cancer tumors. Trimming cost V 4 bases and J 8 bases, with 8 bases left between them. The CDR3 covers 12 residues. Germline CDR1 and CDR2: ENHRY and SYGVKD. This clonotype was sampled from a person aged 65-85 years with breast cancer. Sequencing used breast tumor tissue. This chain joins TRBV10-3 and TRBJ1-4; possible D gene TRBD1, 5 bases. The CDR3 nucleotides are TGTGCCATCAGTGGGCAGGGCGAAAAACTGTTTTTT. Amino acid sequence: CAISGQGEKLFF.